These 23 T cell receptor beta chains were sequenced from one sample in a study of blood T cell repertoires in COVID-19. The repertoire was sequenced with immunoSEQ multiplex PCR; TCRdb's copy has only in-frame clones and lacks some. The sample includes over 60,000 clones, 85% to 90% of them seen just once. Sequenced: peripheral blood. All receptors come from a man in his 70s with active or convalescent COVID-19.

Within the sample, this clone is medium-sized (0.01 to 0.1%). The V and J genes are TRBV30 and TRBJ1-3, with 9 bases fitting TRBD1. The V and J ends lost 3 bases and 2 bases, in that order; junction bases with no gene match: 5. CDR1 is GTSNPN and CDR2 is SVGIG in the germline V gene (reference sequence). This CDR3 is built from 15 residues. The chain's CDR3 is CAWRLQGAAGNTIYF. In DNA, the CDR3 is TGTGCCTGGAGGTTACAGGGGGCGGCTGGAAACACCATATATTTT. Based on the CDR3 plus reference TRBV30 and TRBJ1-3, the full variable domain is SQTIHQWPATLVQPVGSPLSLECTVEGTSNPNLYWYRQAAGRGLQLLFYSVGIGQISSEVPQNLSASRPQDRQFILSSKKLLLSDSGFYLCAWRLQGAAGNTIYFGEGSWLTVV.

The CDR3 DNA is TGCGCCAGCAGCTTGGCAGGGGGCGCGGGGGAGACCCAGTACTTC. Its translation: CASSLAGGAGETQYF. This rearrangement joins TRBV5-1 to TRBJ2-5, with 8 positions matching TRBD1. The V and J ends lost 0 bases and 5 bases, in that order; junction bases with no gene match: 6. This CDR3 spans 15 amino acids. Germline CDR1 SGHRS, CDR2 YFSETQ.

The chain joins TRBV3-1 (or the pseudogene TRBV3-2) to TRBJ1-4, with 9 bases matching TRBD1. The length of the CDR3 is 18 residues. V shed 1 base, J shed 4 bases, and the junction held 10 bases outside the gene matches. Germline CDR1 reads LGHDT; CDR2 reads YNNKEL (reference sequence). CDR3 residues: CASSQGLLAGQGNEKLFF. The CDR3 bases are TGTGCCAGCAGCCAAGGATTGTTGGCGGGACAGGGTAATGAAAAACTGTTTTTT.

The CDR3 protein is CAWSVAGGKGNTIYF. DNA of the CDR3: TGTGCCTGGAGTGTAGCGGGGGGGAAAGGAAACACCATATATTTT. The rearrangement joins TRBV30 to TRBJ1-3; tentative D call: TRBD1 (5 bases). V was pared by 0 bases and J by 4 bases, with 13 bases between. The CDR3 is 15 residues long. Germline lookup yields CDR1 GTSNPN and CDR2 SVGIG (reference sequence).

The CDR3 region is CASSPTTDTLSGANVLTF. The CDR3, as DNA: TGTGCCAGCAGCCCCACGACAGACACCCTCTCTGGGGCCAACGTCCTGACTTTC. The genes are TRBV9 and TRBJ2-6; perhaps TRBD1 as D (5 bases). This CDR3 spans 18 amino acids. Between the trimmed V and J ends, which lost 4 bases and 0 bases, there was a span of 17 bases. From germline, CDR1 is SGDLS and CDR2 YYNGEE.

V and J are TRBV9 and TRBJ1-3; the D is unclear. Germline V lookup: CDR1 SGDLS, CDR2 YYNGEE. The ends were cut back, 4 bases at V and 7 bases at J, with 15 bases in the middle. The CDR3 runs to 14 residues. The CDR3 sequence: CASSPQRSRNTIYF. The CDR3 nucleotides are TGTGCCAGCAGCCCACAACGCTCCAGGAACACCATATATTTT.

The chain couples TRBV24-1 to TRBJ2-7; 7 positions agree with TRBD2. The CDR3 runs 12 residues. The germline gives CDR1 KGHDR, CDR2 SFDVKD. V gave up 9 bases and J gave up 5 bases; unmatched junction bases: 6. CDR3: CATGGELDEQYF. The CDR3 nucleotides are TGTGCCACCGGGGGGGAGCTGGACGAGCAGTACTTC.

CDR3 amino acids: CASSQPGQGGTEAFF. As DNA, the CDR3 is TGTGCCAGCAGCCAACCGGGACAGGGTGGGACTGAAGCTTTCTTT. The rearrangement uses TRBV5-4 and TRBJ1-1, with TRBD1 identical over 9 bases. J was trimmed by 5 bases and V by 4 bases; bases with no gene match: 9. The CDR3 has 15 amino acids. Germline CDR1 SGHNT, CDR2 YYREEE (reference sequence).

The chain combines TRBV28 with TRBJ1-2, with 8 bases matching TRBD1. Germline CDR1 is MDHEN and CDR2 is SYDVKM. The V gene end was trimmed by 1 base and the J gene end by 7 bases; junction bases not matched to a gene: 2. This CDR3 region has 13 residues. This CDR3 reads CASSLSRGLGYTF. The CDR3 DNA reads as TGTGCCAGCAGTTTATCCAGGGGGCTTGGCTACACCTTC.

This clone has more than one count but fewer than ten. The V gene is TRBV23-1, the J gene TRBJ1-5; D uncertain. TRBV23-1 is an open reading frame, and its role is uncertain. V shed 0 bases and J shed 1 base, with 10 bases lying between them. The CDR3 loop spans 16 amino acids. The CDR3 reads CASSQSEGESNQPQHF. The CDR3 bases are TGCGCCAGCAGTCAATCTGAGGGCGAAAGCAATCAGCCCCAGCATTTT.

The J gene is TRBJ2-2, the V gene TRBV6-1; 12 bases match TRBD2. Per the germline V gene, CDR1 is MNHNS and CDR2 is SASEGT. CDR3 length equals 18 residues. V trimming: 4 bases; J trimming: 2 bases; junction bases outside the gene matches: 8. CDR3 in DNA: TGTGCCAGCAGTGCGCCCCACGGACTAGCGGGAAACACCGGGGAGCTGTTTTTT. Its protein is CASSAPHGLAGNTGELFF.

The chain uses TRBV7-2 and TRBJ1-3, with D perhaps matching TRBD1 (5 bases). In germline, CDR1 is SGHTA, CDR2 FQGNSA. The CDR3 has 16 residues. V was pared by 5 bases and J by 2 bases, with 16 bases between. For the CDR3, the DNA is TGTGCCAGCAGCCCTCGATTTGGAGGGGCTGGAAACACCATATATTTT. It encodes CASSPRFGGAGNTIYF.

The chain has TRBV5-1 and TRBJ2-2, with 13 bases lining up with TRBD2. The CDR3 is 19 residues long. V was clipped by 3 bases and J by 3 bases; unmatched bases: 11. Germline loops: CDR1 SGHRS, CDR2 YFSETQ. The CDR3 loop is CASSSRTSGRQQHTGELFF. Here the CDR3 DNA reads TGCGCCAGCAGCTCAAGGACTAGCGGGAGACAACAGCACACCGGGGAGCTGTTTTTT.

This rearrangement joins TRBV29-1 to TRBJ2-2; D remains unclear. V lost 0 bases and J 5 bases, leaving 10 bases between the germline ends. The CDR3 is 14 residues long. Germline loops: CDR1 SQVTM, CDR2 ANQGSEA. This chain's CDR3 is CSVEDVTRTGELFF. DNA of the CDR3: TGCAGCGTTGAAGATGTTACCAGAACCGGGGAGCTGTTTTTT.

The CDR3, as DNA: TGTGCCAGCAGGATAGGGACAGGCCACACTGAAGCTTTCTTT. This translates into CASRIGTGHTEAFF. The J gene is TRBJ1-1, the V gene TRBV6-5; 8 bases align to TRBD1. Per the germline V gene, CDR1 is MNHEY and CDR2 is SVGAGI. Trimming cost V 6 bases and J 3 bases; bases outside gene matches: 6. CDR3 length equals 14 residues.

This clone was recorded only once. The genes are TRBV7-2 and TRBJ2-1; TRBD2 agrees at 7 bases. Germline CDR1 is SGHTA and CDR2 is FQGNSA. The CDR3 is 15 residues long. J lost 6 bases, V lost 1 base, and 6 bases had no gene match. The DNA for the CDR3 is TGTGCCAGCAGCTTAGGACTAGCAACCGGCAATGAGCAGTTCTTC. Translation: CASSLGLATGNEQFF.

This clone was detected once. The CDR3 is CASSLVSNQETQYF. The CDR3, as DNA: TGTGCCAGCAGCTTAGTGTCAAATCAAGAGACCCAGTACTTC. The chain is built from TRBV7-9 and TRBJ2-5; D not certain. The germline gives CDR1 SEHNR, CDR2 FQNEAQ (reference sequence). This CDR3 spans 14 amino acids. V lost 1 base to trimming and J lost 2 bases, with 8 bases between them.

The chain couples TRBV6-5 to TRBJ2-7; tentatively, D is TRBD2 (6 bases). The ends were cut back, 0 bases at V and 4 bases at J, with 10 bases in the middle. This CDR3 has 14 amino acids. CDR1 and CDR2 (germline): MNHEY, SVGAGI. The DNA for the CDR3 is TGTGCCAGCAGTTACTCTAGGGCGGGGTACGAGCAGTACTTC. This sequence encodes CASSYSRAGYEQYF.

The rearrangement joins TRBV28 to TRBJ1-1; 9 bases fit TRBD1. CDR1 is MDHEN and CDR2 is SYDVKM in the germline V gene. Germline trimming cut 4 bases from V and 5 bases from J; bases unmatched to any gene: 5. There are 14 residues in the CDR3. Written as DNA, the CDR3 is TGTGCCAGCAGTTCGACAGGGGGTGGGACTGAAGCTTTCTTT. Encoded protein: CASSSTGGGTEAFF.

The chain combines TRBV5-4 with TRBJ2-3; 8 bases align to TRBD2. The CDR3 has 16 residues. CDR1 SGHNT and CDR2 YYREEE come from the germline V gene (reference sequence). V lost 3 bases, J lost 2 bases, and 8 bases stayed unmatched. The CDR3 is CASSSKGGRTTDTQYF. CDR3 coding DNA: TGTGCCAGCAGCTCCAAAGGCGGGAGGACCACAGATACGCAGTATTTT.

The rearrangement links TRBV9 to TRBJ2-3; 7 nucleotides match TRBD1. This CDR3 contains 20 residues. CDR1 SGDLS and CDR2 YYNGEE come from the germline V gene. The trim removed 3 bases at V and 0 bases at J, leaving 19 bases unmatched. Here the CDR3 reads CASSARYGTEEFTSTDTQYF. The CDR3 bases are TGTGCCAGCAGCGCCAGATACGGGACAGAAGAATTTACTAGCACAGATACGCAGTATTTT.

The chain employs TRBV28 and TRBJ1-2; D is ambiguous. CDR1 and CDR2 (germline): MDHEN, SYDVKM. The germline V and J ends were trimmed by 3 bases and 4 bases, with 3 bases remaining between them. There are 11 residues in the CDR3. CDR3 amino acids: CASSFIYGYTF. CDR3 DNA sequence: TGTGCCAGCAGTTTTATCTATGGCTACACCTTC.

J is TRBJ1-1 and V is TRBV11-2; D call uncertain. The CDR3 spans 13 residues. The V gene lost 3 bases and the J gene lost 2 bases, with 7 bases spanning the gap. Germline CDR1 SGHAT, CDR2 FQNNGV. The CDR3 nucleotides are TGTGCCAGCAGCTTTTCAGAAAACACTGAAGCTTTCTTT. Protein product: CASSFSENTEAFF. Full variable domain (missing parts from reference TRBV11-2 and TRBJ1-1): EAGVAQSPRYKIIEKRQSVAFWCNPISGHATLYWYQQILGQGPKLLIQFQNNGVVDDSQLPKDRFSAERLKGVDSTLKIQPAKLEDSAVYLCASSFSENTEAFFGQGTRLTVV.